The entry below describes one TCR beta chain. This sample stems from a study of T cells in Graves' hyperthyroidism and ophthalmopathy. Authors of the study amplified TCR beta CDR3 regions from RNA transcripts. First-round RT-PCR targeting the TCR CDR3 was performed with the HTBI primer set. TCRdb reprocessed the multiplex PCR reads via MiXCR and lists one record per CDR3 protein. This sample has about 380,000 distinct CDR3 sequences; approximately 13% occur once, and the top ten carry less than 25%. With 5 bases clipped from V and 11 bases from J, the junction kept 11 bases outside the gene matches. This CDR3 contains 15 residues.

The sequence came from a man aged 25-45 years with Graves' hyperthyroidism that later progressed to Graves' ophthalmopathy. The chain employs TRBV12-3 or TRBV12-4 and TRBJ1-6; 8 bases are shared with TRBD1. The sample was blood. The CDR3 DNA reads TGTGCCAGCAGTCGACAGGGGAATCTGAATCCACCCCTCCACTTT. The encoded protein is CASSRQGNLNPPLHF.